Below are 10 T cell receptor beta chains sequenced from a single sample in a study of T-cell reconstitution after alpha-beta-depleted transplantation in children. Unique molecular identifiers were incorporated during preparation of the TCRbeta library. TCRdb re-derived calls from the PCR reads in MiXCR, one entry per CDR3 protein. The sample contains roughly 310,000 distinct CDR3 sequences, around 25% of which appear only once. The starting material was PBMCs, mostly from graft donor cells, obtained 180 days after TCRalphabeta/CD19-depleted stem cell transplant. These receptors came from a male patient younger than 18 who had a stem cell transplant for acute lymphoblastic leukemia, so the T cells may come from the graft donor.

This clonotype showed up just a few times. CDR3 in DNA: TGTGCCAGCAGCGGCACCCCACGAGCGGGAGTCTACAATGAGCAGTTCTTC. This sequence encodes CASSGTPRAGVYNEQFF. This chain links TRBV9 with TRBJ2-1, with TRBD2 matching 8 bases. Looked up from germline, CDR1 is SGDLS and CDR2 is YYNGEE. The CDR3 extends over 17 amino acids. J gave up 3 bases and V 3 bases, and 11 bases lay outside the gene matches.

This clonotype occurred a few times. V gene TRBV18 combines with J gene TRBJ2-7, with TRBD1 identical over 8 bases. This CDR3 spans 12 amino acids. Unmatched junction bases numbered 5, after V lost 6 bases and J lost 7 bases. Germline V gives CDR1 KGHSH, CDR2 LQKENI. The CDR3 nucleotides are TGTGCCAGCTCGCAGGGGGCGCGAGAGCAGTACTTC. This codes for CASSQGAREQYF.

The chain combines TRBV6-1 with TRBJ2-4; D is undetermined. The germline CDR1 and CDR2 sequences are MNHNS and SASEGT. The CDR3 loop spans 16 amino acids. Between the trimmed V and J ends, which lost 0 bases and 0 bases, there was a span of 9 bases. CDR3: CASSEALWAAKNIQYF. Written as DNA, the CDR3 is TGTGCCAGCAGTGAAGCGCTTTGGGCAGCCAAAAACATTCAGTACTTC.

This chain uses TRBV7-6 with TRBJ2-5, with D perhaps TRBD1 (6 bases). The germline V gene has CDR1 SGHVS and CDR2 FNYEAQ. This CDR3 comprises 15 residues. V lost 4 bases and J 3 bases, leaving 15 bases between the germline ends. The CDR3 reads CASSSQGMREETQYF. The DNA of the CDR3 is TGTGCCAGCAGCTCCCAGGGGATGAGGGAAGAGACCCAGTACTTC.

This rearrangement joins TRBV20-1 to TRBJ1-5, with a tentative D call TRBD1 (6 bases). The V gene's germline CDR1 is DFQATT and CDR2 SNEGSKA (reference sequence). Trimming took off 3 bases at V and 3 bases at J, with 18 bases between the two ends. The CDR3 length is 16 residues. CDR3 coding DNA: TGCAGTGCTAGGGAGGTGGGGGCTCCCTCCAATCAGCCCCAGCATTTT. Translated: CSAREVGAPSNQPQHF.

The table lists this clonotype with many counts. V usage is TRBV29-1 and J usage is TRBJ2-3; the D is unclear. The CDR3 has 14 residues. Between the trimmed V and J ends, which lost 6 bases and 2 bases, there was a span of 15 bases. Germline-derived CDR1 and CDR2 are SQVTM and ANQGSEA. CDR3 nucleotide sequence: TGCAGCGTGGATGACCGGGCATTCACAGATACGCAGTATTTT. Translation: CSVDDRAFTDTQYF.

The genes are TRBV5-1 and TRBJ2-1; 10 nucleotides match TRBD2. The CDR3 extends over 17 amino acids. V lost 5 bases and J lost 9; bases outside the gene matches: 17. Germline-derived CDR1 and CDR2 are SGHRS and YFSETQ. Here the CDR3 reads CASRGPSGPSGSSEQFF. The DNA for the CDR3 is TGCGCCAGCAGGGGACCCTCGGGGCCTAGCGGGAGTAGTGAGCAGTTCTTC.

This clonotype appeared a few times. The chain couples TRBV5-8 to TRBJ2-3; no clear D gene. Per germline, CDR1 SGHTS and CDR2 YDEGEE. The germline V and J ends were trimmed by 0 bases and 4 bases, with 12 bases remaining between them. The CDR3 length is 15 residues. CDR3 sequence reads: CASSLAVGTPDTQYF. In DNA, the CDR3 is TGTGCCAGCAGCTTGGCCGTAGGTACCCCAGATACGCAGTATTTT.

The chain links TRBV29-1 to TRBJ1-4; 9 nucleotides align to TRBD1. Germline values: CDR1 SQVTM, CDR2 ANQGSEA. The CDR3 covers 12 residues. Germline trimming cut 7 bases from V and 5 bases from J; bases unmatched to any gene: 2. CDR3 coding DNA: TGCAGCGCCGGGACAGGGAATGAAAAACTGTTTTTT. Translated, it gives CSAGTGNEKLFF. The full variable domain, in which reference TRBV29-1 and TRBJ1-4 provide the parts outside the CDR3, is SAVISQKPSRDICQRGTSLTIQCQVDSQVTMMFWYRQQPGQSLTLIATANQGSEATYESGFVIDKFPISRPNLTFSTLTVSNMSPEDSSIYLCSAGTGNEKLFFGSGTQLSVL.

A few counts support this clonotype. This chain uses TRBV18 with TRBJ1-1, with TRBD1 matching over 7 bases. The CDR3 has 16 residues. J lost 1 base, V lost 0 bases, and 5 bases had no gene match. Per germline, CDR1 KGHSH and CDR2 LQKENI. The CDR3 bases are TGTGCCAGCTCACCACCCCGACAGGGCGCGAACACTGAAGCTTTCTTT. Its translation is CASSPPRQGANTEAFF. The variable domain in full, completed from reference TRBV18 and TRBJ1-1, reads NAGVMQNPRHLVRRRGQEARLRCSPMKGHSHVYWYRQLPEEGLKFMVYLQKENIIDESGMPKERFSAEFPKEGPSILRIQQVVRGDSAAYFCASSPPRQGANTEAFFGQGTRLTVV.